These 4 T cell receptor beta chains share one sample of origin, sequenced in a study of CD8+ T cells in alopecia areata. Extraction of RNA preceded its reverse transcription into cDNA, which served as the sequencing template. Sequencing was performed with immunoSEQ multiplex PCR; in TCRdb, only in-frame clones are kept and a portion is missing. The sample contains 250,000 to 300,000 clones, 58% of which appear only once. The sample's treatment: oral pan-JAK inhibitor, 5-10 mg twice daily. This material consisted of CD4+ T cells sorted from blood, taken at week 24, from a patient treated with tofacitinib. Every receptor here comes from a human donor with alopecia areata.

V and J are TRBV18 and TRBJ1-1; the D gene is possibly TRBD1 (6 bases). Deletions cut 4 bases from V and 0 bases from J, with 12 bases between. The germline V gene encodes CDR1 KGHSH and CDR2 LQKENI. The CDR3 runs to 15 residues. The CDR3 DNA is TGTGCCAGCTCACGACCGGGGGGCATGAACACTGAAGCTTTCTTT. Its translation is CASSRPGGMNTEAFF. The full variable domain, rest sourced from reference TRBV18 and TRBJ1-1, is NAGVMQNPRHLVRRRGQEARLRCSPMKGHSHVYWYRQLPEEGLKFMVYLQKENIIDESGMPKERFSAEFPKEGPSILRIQQVVRGDSAAYFCASSRPGGMNTEAFFGQGTRLTVV.

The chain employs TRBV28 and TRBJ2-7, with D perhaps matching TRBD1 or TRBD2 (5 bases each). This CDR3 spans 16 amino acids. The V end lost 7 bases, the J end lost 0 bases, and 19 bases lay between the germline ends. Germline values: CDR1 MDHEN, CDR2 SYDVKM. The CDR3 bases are TGTGCCAGCATCCCCGGCGGGCAGGGCAGCTCCTACGAGCAGTACTTC. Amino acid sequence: CASIPGGQGSSYEQYF.

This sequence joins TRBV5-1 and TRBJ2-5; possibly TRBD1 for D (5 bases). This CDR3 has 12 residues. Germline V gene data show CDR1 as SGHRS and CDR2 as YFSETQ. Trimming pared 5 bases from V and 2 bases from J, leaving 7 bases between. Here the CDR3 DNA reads TGCGCCAGCAGTCGACAGCAAGAGACCCAGTACTTC. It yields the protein CASSRQQETQYF.

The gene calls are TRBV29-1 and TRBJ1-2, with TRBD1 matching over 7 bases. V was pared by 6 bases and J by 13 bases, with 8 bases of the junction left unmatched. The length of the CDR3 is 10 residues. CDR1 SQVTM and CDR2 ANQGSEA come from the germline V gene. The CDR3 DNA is TGCAGCGTCGCCGGACAGGCCCGCACCTTC. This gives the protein CSVAGQARTF.